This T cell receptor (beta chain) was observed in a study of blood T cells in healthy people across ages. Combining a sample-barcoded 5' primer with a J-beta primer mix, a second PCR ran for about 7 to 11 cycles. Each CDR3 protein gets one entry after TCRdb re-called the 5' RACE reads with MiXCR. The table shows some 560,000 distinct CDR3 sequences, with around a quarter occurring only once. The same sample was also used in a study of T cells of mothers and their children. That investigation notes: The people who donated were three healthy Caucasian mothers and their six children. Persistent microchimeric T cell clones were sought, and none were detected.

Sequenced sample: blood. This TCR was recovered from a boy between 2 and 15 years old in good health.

DNA for the CDR3: TGTGCCAGCAGAGCGGACAGGGGGAGTGGTACGCAGTATTTT. Protein sequence: CASRADRGSGTQYF. V and J are TRBV27 and TRBJ2-3; 10 bases are a match to TRBD1. The V gene's germline CDR1 is MNHEY and CDR2 SMNVEV (reference sequence). The length of the CDR3 is 14 residues. V was pared by 6 bases and J by 8 bases, with 8 bases of the junction left unmatched.